A single sample is the source of the 13 T cell receptor beta chains below, sequenced in a study of Graves' ophthalmopathy and Graves' hyperthyroidism. RNA transcripts served as template for amplifying TCR beta CDR3 sequences. First-round RT-PCR used HTBI primers; second-round multiplex PCR followed. Each CDR3 protein is one row after TCRdb ran MiXCR on the multiplex PCR reads. The sample holds over 450,000 distinct CDR3 sequences; about 15% are singletons and the top ten take approximately 9.8%. Sequenced: blood. Receptor source: a woman aged 25 to 45 with Graves' ophthalmopathy.

In this sample, this clonotype turned up many times. The rearrangement joins TRBV27 to TRBJ1-1; TRBD1 matches at 8 bases. This CDR3 is 15 amino acids long. Trimming removed 5 bases from V and 3 bases from J; junction bases left unmatched: 8. Germline lookup yields CDR1 MNHEY and CDR2 SMNVEV (reference sequence). The CDR3 DNA reads TGTGCCAGCAGTCTAGACAGGGGCATTTACACTGAAGCTTTCTTT. It is translated as CASSLDRGIYTEAFF.

This clonotype was detected many times. V is TRBV12-3 or TRBV12-4 and J is TRBJ1-1; D not resolved. The ends were cut back, 0 bases at V and 4 bases at J, with 6 bases in the middle. The CDR3 totals 13 residues. The CDR3 loop is CASSLALITEAFF. The CDR3 nucleotides are TGTGCCAGCAGTTTAGCGCTAATCACTGAAGCTTTCTTT.

This clonotype was observed at least ten times. The J gene is TRBJ2-5, the V gene TRBV12-3 or TRBV12-4, with D unresolved. Trimming stripped 3 bases from V and 2 bases from J, with 13 bases between. The CDR3 extends over 15 amino acids. DNA of the CDR3: TGTGCCAGCAGTTTGGCCGTGAGCCGACAAGAGACCCAGTACTTC. Residues: CASSLAVSRQETQYF.

This clonotype was observed at least ten times. The chain employs TRBV5-1 and TRBJ2-7; 7 nucleotides align to TRBD1. The V segment lost 0 bases and the J segment 5 bases; nucleotides outside the gene matches: 8. This CDR3 is 15 amino acids long. CDR1 and CDR2 (germline): SGHRS, YFSETQ. In DNA, the CDR3 is TGCGCCAGCAGCTTGGCCCCCAGACAGGGCCACGAGCAGTACTTC. It is translated as CASSLAPRQGHEQYF.

In regard to this clonotype: Likely a read error: the CDR3 ends without its conserved phenylalanine or tryptophan. The CDR3 sequence is CAAKGALGVVWPQHS. The DNA of the CDR3 is TGTGCCGCCAAGGGGGCGTTAGGGGTCGTTTGGCCCCAGCATTCT. V is TRBV6-2 or TRBV6-3 and J is TRBJ1-5, with 7 bases matching TRBD1. V shed 11 bases and J 9 bases; nucleotides not matched to a gene: 19. The CDR3 totals 15 residues. CDR1 MNHEY and CDR2 SVGEGT come from the germline V gene.

This clonotype was counted at least ten times. The chain carries TRBV7-2 and TRBJ2-7; 10 positions match TRBD2. Germline CDR1 reads SGHTA; CDR2 reads FQGNSA. This CDR3 has 15 amino acids. The V and J ends lost 5 bases and 0 bases, in that order; junction bases with no gene match: 4. CDR3 sequence reads: CASSKTSGSSYEQYF. The CDR3 DNA sequence: TGTGCCAGCAGCAAGACTAGCGGGTCCTCCTACGAGCAGTACTTC.

This clonotype has a count of ten or more. The V call is TRBV5-6, the J call TRBJ1-6; no definite D call. The CDR3 runs 17 residues. V lost 1 base and J 5 bases, leaving 16 bases between the germline ends. CDR1 and CDR2 (germline): SGHDT, YYEEEE. The CDR3 protein is CASSLPETTSNNSPLHF. The CDR3 DNA reads TGTGCCAGCAGCTTGCCGGAGACGACGTCCAATAATTCACCCCTCCACTTT.

The sample holds many counts of this clonotype. The chain has TRBV20-1 and TRBJ2-7, with TRBD1 matching 8 bases. The CDR3 totals 14 residues. CDR1 is DFQATT, CDR2 SNEGSKA, per germline (reference sequence). Losses at the gene ends were 3 bases for V and 2 bases for J; bases not matched to a gene: 6. CDR3 amino acids: CSARVVDRAYEQYF. The CDR3, as DNA: TGCAGTGCTAGGGTTGTGGACAGGGCCTACGAGCAGTACTTC.

This clonotype was seen many times. This sequence joins TRBV28 and TRBJ2-7; D might be TRBD2 (5 bases). Between the trimmed V and J ends, which lost 2 bases and 3 bases, there was a span of 11 bases. The CDR3 loop spans 14 amino acids. The germline gives CDR1 MDHEN, CDR2 SYDVKM. CDR3 nucleotide sequence: TGTGCCAGCAGTTTAAGGTACGGGGACTACGAGCAGTACTTC. It specifies CASSLRYGDYEQYF.

The chain combines TRBV5-1 with TRBJ2-7; D is possibly TRBD2 (6 bases). The CDR3 extends over 16 amino acids. CDR1 and CDR2 from the germline V gene are SGHRS and YFSETQ. Trimming took 5 bases from V and 3 from J, leaving 21 bases between them. CDR3 loop: CASSLPPSVVNYEQYF. The CDR3 nucleotides read TGCGCCAGCAGTCTACCACCTAGCGTAGTTAACTACGAGCAGTACTTC.

This clonotype was recorded at least ten times. The chain recombines TRBV6-2 or TRBV6-3 with TRBJ2-7; the D call may be TRBD1 or TRBD2 (5 bases each). Trimming removed 2 bases from V and 0 bases from J, with 11 bases in between. This CDR3 region has 15 residues. In germline, CDR1 is MNHEY, CDR2 SVGEGT. CDR3 bases: TGTGCCAGCAGTTACGAGGGGAGTAGCTCCTACGAGCAGTACTTC. Its protein product is CASSYEGSSSYEQYF.

This clonotype was seen a few times. At one boundary the junction diverges from the germline segment, which might be a read error. V usage is TRBV27 and J usage is TRBJ2-4; 12 bases are a match to TRBD2. CDR1 is MNHEY, CDR2 SMNVEV, per germline (reference sequence). CDR3 length: 16 residues. CDR3 coding DNA: TGTGCCAGCAGTCTCGGGACTAGCGGGCTGGGGAACATTAAGTACTTC. This encodes CASSLGTSGLGNIKYF.

This clonotype was counted many times. The rearrangement joins TRBV27 to TRBJ1-1; 8 nucleotides match TRBD1. Unmatched junction bases numbered 6, after V lost 5 bases and J lost 7 bases. The germline V gene encodes CDR1 MNHEY and CDR2 SMNVEV (reference sequence). CDR3 length: 13 residues. The CDR3 DNA reads as TGTGCCAGCAGTCCACGGACAGGGTTTGAAGCTTTCTTT. Protein sequence: CASSPRTGFEAFF.